The 17 T cell receptor beta chains given below trace back to one sample, sequenced in a study of pediatric ulcerative colitis. Some clones are missing from TCRdb's copy, which holds only in-frame ones; the method was immunoSEQ multiplex PCR. The sample includes around 61,000 clones, about nine tenths of them seen just once. Material for sequencing was blood. The receptors were gathered from a boy younger than 18 with severe ulcerative colitis.

This clone was detected only once. This chain links TRBV19 with TRBJ1-3; maybe TRBD1 (5 bases). The germline gives CDR1 LNHDA, CDR2 SQIVND (reference sequence). V gave up 1 base and J gave up 2 bases, with 9 bases separating them. This CDR3 is 15 amino acids long. CDR3 region: CASSIAETAGNTIYF. DNA of the CDR3: TGTGCCAGTAGTATAGCCGAGACAGCTGGAAACACCATATATTTT.

The chain joins TRBV6-5 to TRBJ2-7, with D maybe TRBD1 (5 bases). Germline loops: CDR1 MNHEY, CDR2 SVGAGI. V was pared by 5 bases and J by 4 bases, with 12 bases between. The CDR3 length is 13 residues. The CDR3 DNA follows: TGTGCCAGCAGTAATCAGGGATCGTACGAGCAGTACTTC. This encodes CASSNQGSYEQYF.

This clone was recorded once. The J gene is TRBJ1-1, the V gene TRBV25-1; 7 bases line up with TRBD1. CDR3 length: 15 residues. V lost 1 base and J lost 2; bases outside the gene matches: 4. Germline CDR1 reads MGHDK; CDR2 reads SYGVNS. The CDR3 loop reads CASSESGTANTEAFF. The CDR3 DNA reads as TGTGCCAGCAGTGAATCCGGGACAGCTAACACTGAAGCTTTCTTT.

The chain links TRBV7-9 to TRBJ2-1, with TRBD2 identical over 15 bases. From germline, CDR1 is SEHNR and CDR2 FQNEAQ (reference sequence). After removal of 2 bases from V and 13 bases from J, the junction contained 9 bases not matched to a gene. The CDR3 extends over 16 amino acids. CDR3 bases: TGTGCCAGCAGCTTACACGGACTAGCGGGAGGGGAGGAACAGTTCTTC. Protein product: CASSLHGLAGGEEQFF.

The chain couples TRBV7-9 to TRBJ2-1; perhaps TRBD1 as D (6 bases). CDR3 length: 15 amino acids. The V end lost 0 bases, the J end lost 3 bases, and 9 bases lay between the germline ends. Germline V CDR1 and CDR2: SEHNR, FQNEAQ (reference sequence). This CDR3 reads CASSLAQGNYNEQFF. Here the CDR3 DNA reads TGTGCCAGCAGCTTAGCACAGGGTAACTACAATGAGCAGTTCTTC.

V usage is TRBV6-1 and J usage is TRBJ1-3; the match to TRBD1 covers 12 bases. Germline V CDR1 and CDR2: MNHNS, SASEGT. The CDR3 sequence is 17 residues long. Trimming cost V 4 bases and J 3 bases; bases outside gene matches: 7. The DNA for the CDR3 is TGTGCCAGCAGTGCCGGGACAGGGGGCACAGGTGGAAACACCATATATTTT. Protein product: CASSAGTGGTGGNTIYF.

The chain combines TRBV29-1 with TRBJ1-2; D remains unclear. Deletions cut 1 base from V and 1 base from J, with 19 bases between. The CDR3 is 17 residues long. The germline V gene encodes CDR1 SQVTM and CDR2 ANQGSEA. CDR3 DNA sequence: TGCAGCGTTGAAGGTCCCGTAGACCTCTCATTTAACTATGGCTACACCTTC. Its protein product is CSVEGPVDLSFNYGYTF.

This chain links TRBV29-1 with TRBJ2-1; maybe TRBD2 (6 bases). This CDR3 is 16 amino acids long. CDR1 is SQVTM and CDR2 is ANQGSEA in the germline V gene. Trimming stripped 0 bases from V and 8 bases from J, with 20 bases between. CDR3 protein: CSVEDGLLVSGDEQFF. CDR3 nucleotide sequence: TGCAGCGTTGAAGATGGGTTACTAGTTTCGGGAGATGAGCAGTTCTTC.

V is TRBV5-1 and J is TRBJ1-4; D is undetermined. Trimming stripped 4 bases from V and 4 bases from J, with 8 bases between. CDR1 and CDR2 from the germline V gene are SGHRS and YFSETQ. The CDR3 length is 13 residues. The CDR3 is CASSMGGNEKLFF. The CDR3 DNA follows: TGCGCCAGCAGCATGGGCGGTAATGAAAAACTGTTTTTT. The complete variable domain, with remaining parts taken from reference TRBV5-1 and TRBJ1-4, reads KAGVTQTPRYLIKTRGQQVTLSCSPISGHRSVSWYQQTPGQGLQFLFEYFSETQRNKGNFPGRFSGRQFSNSRSEMNVSTLELGDSALYLCASSMGGNEKLFFGSGTQLSVL.

The chain is built from TRBV10-1 and TRBJ2-1; D is possibly TRBD2 (5 bases). The CDR3 loop spans 13 amino acids. The germline V and J ends were trimmed by 3 bases and 10 bases, with 13 bases remaining between them. Germline CDR1 is WNHNN and CDR2 is SYGVQD (reference sequence). CDR3 amino acids: CASSDSAGGEQFF. CDR3 nucleotide sequence: TGCGCCAGCAGTGATTCGGCGGGTGGGGAGCAGTTCTTC.

The chain links TRBV5-1 to TRBJ2-3; tentatively, D is TRBD2 (6 bases). V dropped 5 bases and J dropped 2 bases, with 15 bases sitting between them. The germline V gene encodes CDR1 SGHRS and CDR2 YFSETQ. This CDR3 has 15 amino acids. The CDR3 DNA is TGCGCCAGCAGTTCGACTAGTAGACACACAGATACGCAGTATTTT. Translated: CASSSTSRHTDTQYF.

This clone was detected once. The genes are TRBV5-8 and TRBJ1-2; D unclear. This CDR3 spans 12 amino acids. Germline loops: CDR1 SGHTS, CDR2 YDEGEE. The germline V and J ends were trimmed by 4 bases and 5 bases, with 9 bases remaining between them. The CDR3 bases are TGTGCCAGCAGCCTTAGAAGTTATGGCTACACCTTC. It encodes CASSLRSYGYTF.

The V and J genes are TRBV7-9 and TRBJ2-7, with 13 nucleotides matching TRBD2. After removal of 4 bases from V and 7 bases from J, the junction contained 10 bases not matched to a gene. The CDR3 runs 16 residues. The germline CDR1 and CDR2 sequences are SEHNR and FQNEAQ (reference sequence). In nucleotides, the CDR3 is TGTGCCAGCAGCTCTACTCCACTAGCGGGAGGGGGGGAGCAGTACTTC. This encodes CASSSTPLAGGGEQYF.

The chain recombines TRBV28 with TRBJ2-3; D uncertain. This CDR3 comprises 17 residues. Germline values: CDR1 MDHEN, CDR2 SYDVKM. The V end lost 7 bases, the J end lost 0 bases, and 20 bases lay between the germline ends. The CDR3 spells CASTVDGLETSTDTQYF. CDR3 nucleotide sequence: TGTGCCAGCACAGTTGATGGCTTGGAAACTAGCACAGATACGCAGTATTTT.

The chain joins TRBV19 to TRBJ2-1, with D perhaps TRBD2 (6 bases). V was pared by 6 bases and J by 8 bases, with 14 bases between. Germline V CDR1 and CDR2: LNHDA, SQIVND (reference sequence). There are 13 residues in the CDR3. The CDR3: CASRLQGTHEQFF. In DNA, the CDR3 is TGTGCCAGTAGACTACAAGGGACTCATGAGCAGTTCTTC.

This clone has only one observation. One end of the junction varies from germline; a read error may be responsible. The genes are TRBV7-2 and TRBJ1-1; D not certain. The CDR3 totals 15 residues. Germline CDR1 and CDR2: SGHTA and FQGNSA. The CDR3 here is CASSIAWRLNTEAFF. The CDR3 region has the DNA TGTGCCAGCAGCATAGCGTGGCGGCTGAACACTGAAGCTTTCTTT.

The chain links TRBV7-2 to TRBJ2-2; perhaps TRBD2 as D (5 bases). V dropped 3 bases and J dropped 6 bases, with 8 bases sitting between them. The CDR3 length is 13 residues. Germline-derived CDR1 and CDR2 are SGHTA and FQGNSA. DNA of the CDR3: TGTGCCAGCAGCTTTGCGGAGGCCGGGGAGCTGTTTTTT. As protein: CASSFAEAGELFF.